Listed below are T cell receptor beta chains from one sample, sequenced in a study of blood T cells in healthy people across ages. From the 5' RACE reads, TCRdb called clonotypes with MiXCR, one entry per CDR3 protein. The table lists around 1,000,000 distinct CDR3 sequences, roughly a quarter of them singletons. These data were also filed under a second study, of T cells of mothers and their children.

Material for sequencing was blood. These receptors were collected from a girl under 10 years old in good health. The CDR3 runs from the conserved cysteine through the conserved F or W. The D gene is left open where the match is weak. Clone size is not always given. Where it is, it says once, few, many or a class for expanded clones.

D gene	J gene	V gene	clone size	CDR3 DNA	CDR3 protein
TRBD2	TRBJ2-4	TRBV27	NA	TGTGCCAACAGTCCTCGGGAAGGCGGGGGGGAAAACATTCAGTACTTC	CANSPREGGGENIQYF
NA	TRBJ2-5	TRBV6-1	NA	TGTGCCACCGTGACAGACCACCAAGAGACCCAGTACTTC	CATVTDHQETQYF
NA	TRBJ2-7	TRBV12-5	NA	TGTGCTAGTGGTTTGGTAACAGGGTTAAACGAGCAGTACTTC	CASGLVTGLNEQYF
NA	TRBJ1-1	TRBV5-6	few	TGTGCCAGCAGCTTGGGGGGGTCCTACACTGAAGCTTTCTTT	CASSLGGSYTEAFF
NA	TRBJ1-2	TRBV4-2	NA	TGTGCCAGCAGCCAAGAGGAAACCGGGCCATTCCTCGACTATAACTATGGCTACACCTTC	CASSQEETGPFLDYNYGYTF
NA	TRBJ2-7	TRBV7-8	few	TGTGCCAGCCAGATCCGCGGCGGCTACGAGCAGTACTTC	CASQIRGGYEQYF
NA	TRBJ2-5	TRBV12-5	few	TGTGCTAGTGGTTTCAGTTGGGAGACCCAGTACTTC	CASGFSWETQYF
NA	TRBJ2-2	TRBV27	few	TGTGCCAGCGGAGGCCTCTTGAACACCGGGGAGCTGTTTTTT	CASGGLLNTGELFF
NA	TRBJ2-4	TRBV7-2	NA	TGTGCCAGCAGCTCAGGGCCACTAAACATTCAGTACTTC	CASSSGPLNIQYF
TRBD2	TRBJ2-7	TRBV10-3	few	TGTGCCATCAGTGAGTCGACGGGGGGGCTCGACGAGCAGTACTTC	CAISESTGGLDEQYF
NA	TRBJ2-5	TRBV7-3	few	TGTGCCAGCAGCTTGGTCGGGAAGCAAGAGACCCAGTACTTC	CASSLVGKQETQYF
NA	TRBJ2-2	TRBV29-1	NA	TGCAGCGTTGTTGGACAAGACACCGGGGAGCTGTTTTTT	CSVVGQDTGELFF
NA	TRBJ1-2	TRBV7-9	NA	TGTGCCAGCAGCTTAGGGTTAATTCAGGACACCTTC	CASSLGLIQDTF
NA	TRBJ2-7	TRBV7-2	few	TGTGCCAGCAGCTTATTCGATAGGGGCAGCTCCTACGAGCAGTACTTC	CASSLFDRGSSYEQYF
TRBD1	TRBJ1-1	TRBV6-5	many	TGTGCCAGCAGACTCGCCATGGGAGGGGGCGACACTGAAGCTTTCTTT	CASRLAMGGGDTEAFF
TRBD2	TRBJ2-7	TRBV2	NA	TGTGCCAGCAGTGAAGCAAGGACTAGCGGGACCTACGTGCAGTACTTC	CASSEARTSGTYVQYF
NA	TRBJ1-1	TRBV20-1	NA	TGCAGTGCTAGAGGGGGCATGAACACTGAAGCTTTCTTT	CSARGGMNTEAFF
NA	TRBJ2-7	TRBV7-2	NA	TGTGCCAGCAGCTTAGTCGTCTCGGCCTACGAGCAGTACTTC	CASSLVVSAYEQYF
TRBD1	TRBJ2-7	TRBV6-5	NA	TGTGCCAGCAGTAAGGACAGGTGGGAGCAGTACTTC	CASSKDRWEQYF